One TCR beta chain is described in this entry. Clones were read by immunoSEQ multiplex PCR, and TCRdb kept only the in-frame ones, dropping some. The table includes about 160,000 clones, around nine tenths detected once. The germline V gene encodes CDR1 SEHNR and CDR2 FQNEAQ (reference sequence). V lost 1 base to trimming and J lost 1 base; unmatched junction nucleotides: 2. This CDR3 is 16 amino acids long. This specimen comes from a study of T cell responses to AZD1222 COVID-19 vaccine. J is TRBJ2-3 and V is TRBV7-9, with TRBD2 matching 10 bases. The TCR sequence derives from an adult in good health. The starting material was peripheral blood, obtained on day 0 of AZD1222 vaccination. CDR3 protein: CASSLELAGRTDTQYF. The CDR3 bases are TGTGCCAGCAGCTTAGAACTAGCGGGGCGCACAGATACGCAGTATTTT.